These 19 T cell receptor beta chains share one sample of origin, sequenced in a study of control samples from healthy donors and cancer patients. The data were produced by immunoSEQ multiplex PCR, yet TCRdb's version contains in-frame clones alone and is incomplete. The sample yields about 55,000 clones, 95% to 97% seen once. Source material: blood. The receptor set was obtained from a woman younger than 35 in good health.

The chain links TRBV18 to TRBJ2-1; 9 positions match TRBD2. CDR1 is KGHSH and CDR2 is LQKENI in the germline V gene. V dropped 2 bases and J dropped 7; count of bases not matched to a gene: 6. This CDR3 has 15 amino acids. Here the CDR3 DNA reads TGTGCCAGCTCACCAACGCGGGGGGGCCATAATGAGCAGTTCTTC. It translates to CASSPTRGGHNEQFF.

V gene TRBV15 combines with J gene TRBJ2-1; TRBD2 is a possible D gene (5 bases). Between the trimmed V and J ends, which lost 5 bases and 10 bases, there was a span of 30 bases. The CDR3 extends over 18 amino acids. Germline assignment: CDR1 LNHNV and CDR2 YYDKDF (reference sequence). For the CDR3, the DNA is TGTGCCACCAGCCGTGAGTACGGACTCCATTCCCCGGCGGTCGAGCAGTTCTTC. The encoded protein is CATSREYGLHSPAVEQFF.

The chain combines TRBV10-3 with TRBJ1-1, with 8 positions matching TRBD1. The V and J ends lost 0 bases and 1 base, in that order; junction bases with no gene match: 1. Germline loops: CDR1 ENHRY, CDR2 SYGVKD. The CDR3 contains 15 residues. This CDR3 is CAISESGTGNTEAFF. The CDR3 coding sequence is TGTGCCATCAGTGAGTCCGGGACAGGGAACACTGAAGCTTTCTTT.

V usage is TRBV29-1 and J usage is TRBJ1-1, with D hard to call. Germline V gives CDR1 SQVTM, CDR2 ANQGSEA. This CDR3 comprises 13 residues. Trimming removed 6 bases from V and 4 bases from J, with 15 bases in between. The CDR3 sequence: CSVGRRTATEAFF. The CDR3 DNA is TGCAGCGTCGGAAGGAGAACTGCCACTGAAGCTTTCTTT.

The chain combines TRBV6-5 with TRBJ1-1; TRBD1 aligns across 10 bases. Per the germline V gene, CDR1 is MNHEY and CDR2 is SVGAGI. Trimming cost V 8 bases and J 10 bases; bases outside gene matches: 1. CDR3 length equals 10 residues. The CDR3 DNA reads as TGTGCCAGCGGACAGGGGGGAGCTTTCTTT. This translates into CASGQGGAFF.

The rearrangement uses TRBV28 and TRBJ1-5; no firm D call. CDR3 length: 12 residues. With 2 bases removed from V and 9 bases from J, the gap between germline ends came to 8 bases. The germline V gene has CDR1 MDHEN and CDR2 SYDVKM. The CDR3 here is CASSLKSLPQHF. The CDR3 bases are TGTGCCAGCAGTTTAAAGTCCCTGCCCCAGCATTTT.

The chain couples TRBV7-2 to TRBJ1-1; no clear D. Germline CDR1 is SGHTA and CDR2 is FQGNSA. V lost 1 base and J 1 base, leaving 4 bases between the germline ends. The CDR3 is 13 residues long. The CDR3 nucleotides are TGTGCCAGCAGCTTAGTTGAGAACACTGAAGCTTTCTTT. Translation gives CASSLVENTEAFF.

V usage is TRBV2 and J usage is TRBJ1-1; D may be TRBD1 (5 bases). Germline V gives CDR1 SNHLY, CDR2 FYNNEI. This CDR3 has 13 amino acids. Trimming shortened V by 10 bases and J by 1 base, and 13 bases separated the two germline ends. The CDR3 sequence: CATGGEPNTEAFF. The CDR3 DNA is TGTGCCACCGGGGGGGAGCCGAACACTGAAGCTTTCTTT.

V usage is TRBV5-1 and J usage is TRBJ2-7, with D possibly TRBD2 on 5 matching bases. The CDR3 consists of 15 residues. V was cut by 0 bases and J by 3 bases, with 13 bases left in between. Germline CDR1 SGHRS, CDR2 YFSETQ. The CDR3 spells CASSLGVEGRYEQYF. Written as DNA, the CDR3 is TGCGCCAGCAGCTTGGGTGTAGAGGGCCGCTACGAGCAGTACTTC.

The chain combines TRBV15 with TRBJ2-6; D is possibly TRBD1 or TRBD2 (5 bases each). V lost 0 bases and J lost 0, with 9 bases in between. In germline, CDR1 is LNHNV, CDR2 YYDKDF (reference sequence). The CDR3 is made up of 17 amino acids. CDR3 loop: CATSRDSGHSGANVLTF. CDR3 nucleotides: TGTGCCACCAGCAGAGATTCGGGGCACTCTGGGGCCAACGTCCTGACTTTC. Full variable domain (remainder filled in from reference TRBV15 and TRBJ2-6): DAMVIQNPRYQVTQFGKPVTLSCSQTLNHNVMYWYQQKSSQAPKLLFHYYDKDFNNEADTPDNFQSRRPNTSFCFLDIRSPGLGDTAMYLCATSRDSGHSGANVLTFGAGSRLTVL.

This chain joins TRBV4-3 and TRBJ2-7; D may be TRBD1 (6 bases). The CDR3 loop spans 14 amino acids. Per the germline V gene, CDR1 is LGHNA and CDR2 is YSLEER. V lost 1 base to trimming and J lost 5 bases, with 12 bases between them. This chain's CDR3 is CASSQGQGPNEQYF. The CDR3 region has the DNA TGCGCCAGCAGCCAAGGGCAGGGGCCCAACGAGCAGTACTTC.

The V call is TRBV10-1, the J call TRBJ1-1, with a possible D match to TRBD1 (5 bases). This CDR3 has 13 amino acids. Germline loops: CDR1 WNHNN, CDR2 SYGVQD (reference sequence). V lost 8 bases and J 2 bases, leaving 12 bases between the germline ends. CDR3 in DNA: TGCGCCAGCTGGGACGGGATAAACACTGAAGCTTTCTTT. Translated, it gives CASWDGINTEAFF.

The V call is TRBV10-3, the J call TRBJ1-2; tentatively, D is TRBD1 (6 bases). Trimming removed 3 bases from V and 0 bases from J, with 11 bases in between. This CDR3 is built from 15 residues. CDR1 is ENHRY and CDR2 is SYGVKD in the germline V gene. CDR3 amino acids: CAISDQGQSNYGYTF. CDR3 nucleotides: TGTGCCATCAGTGACCAAGGACAGTCTAACTATGGCTACACCTTC.

This clone came up once. The rearrangement uses TRBV21-1 and TRBJ1-4. TRBV21-1 is a documented pseudogene. CDR3 size: 15 residues. For the CDR3, the DNA is TGTGCCAGCGGGGGGACAAATTTAACTAATGAAAAACTGTTTTTT. Translating it yields CASGGTNLTNEKLFF.

The count of this clone is one. The chain carries TRBV7-2 and TRBJ2-1; TRBD2 matches at 7 bases. This CDR3 region has 13 residues. Losses at the gene ends were 5 bases for V and 8 bases for J; bases not matched to a gene: 6. Germline lookup yields CDR1 SGHTA and CDR2 FQGNSA. In DNA, the CDR3 is TGTGCCAGCAGCCCGCGGGGGTCGGATGAGCAGTTCTTC. It specifies CASSPRGSDEQFF.

The chain links TRBV5-4 to TRBJ2-7; tentative D call: TRBD2 (5 bases). This CDR3 region has 15 residues. The V gene lost 4 bases and the J gene lost 2 bases, with 16 bases spanning the gap. CDR1 SGHNT and CDR2 YYREEE come from the germline V gene (reference sequence). Here the CDR3 DNA reads TGTGCCAGCAGCCGCCGGTCTAGCAGGACCTACGAGCAGTACTTC. This encodes CASSRRSSRTYEQYF.

This rearrangement joins TRBV7-9 to TRBJ1-4; TRBD1 aligns across 10 bases. The CDR3 loop spans 17 amino acids. The J segment lost 8 bases and the V segment lost 2 bases, leaving 11 bases of the junction unmatched. Germline lookup yields CDR1 SEHNR and CDR2 FQNEAQ (reference sequence). The CDR3: CASSLNSGTGVGEKLFF. The CDR3 DNA reads TGTGCCAGCAGCTTAAATTCTGGGACAGGGGTAGGAGAAAAACTGTTTTTT.

The chain links TRBV2 to TRBJ1-2; possible D gene TRBD1, 6 bases. The CDR3 sequence is 13 residues long. Germline CDR1 is SNHLY and CDR2 is FYNNEI. Deletions cut 6 bases from V and 2 bases from J, with 10 bases between. Here the CDR3 DNA reads TGTGCCAGCAGGTACGACAGGAACTATGGCTACACCTTC. This translates into CASRYDRNYGYTF.

This clone was recorded once. The rearrangement links TRBV25-1 to TRBJ1-2, with D uncertain. This CDR3 has 12 residues. Germline V gene data show CDR1 as MGHDK and CDR2 as SYGVNS. Trimming removed 4 bases at V and 4 bases at J, with 7 bases between. The CDR3 sequence: CASSVDFYGYTF. DNA of the CDR3: TGTGCCAGCAGTGTAGACTTCTATGGCTACACCTTC.